This TCR beta chain came from a study of cytomegalovirus exposure and HLA in healthy donors. Points from the study as a whole: The study put 150 or so TCR beta chains on its list as cytomegalovirus-associated.

The assay was immunoSEQ multiplex PCR, and TCRdb's table has in-frame clones only and misses some. Altogether 150,000 to 200,000 clones are present, roughly 95% being singletons, with the ten largest covering about 0.89%. Between the trimmed V and J ends, which lost 5 bases and 3 bases, there was a span of 8 bases. Germline V lookup: CDR1 SNHLY, CDR2 FYNNEI. The CDR3 loop spans 12 amino acids. This clone was seen only a few times. Its antigen is unknown. Sequencing was carried out using PBMCs. The rearrangement links TRBV2 to TRBJ2-7, with D hard to call. The clonotype comes from a woman between 18 and 30 years old in good health and CMV-seronegative. The CDR3 nucleotides are TGTGCCAGCAGTTTTAGCTTCTACGAGCAGTACTTC. This codes for CASSFSFYEQYF.